These 20 T cell receptor beta chains were sequenced from one sample in a study of T cell repertoires in cytomegalovirus infection. MiXCR, run by TCRdb on the reads, gives a single entry per CDR3 protein. The sample has nearly 650,000 distinct CDR3 sequences; 24% are singletons. The specimen was CD8+ T cells from PBMCs. Receptor source: a human donor in good health (CMV status not recorded). Some clones in this sample may be carry-over from other donors' samples.

This clonotype has a count of ten or more. The chain joins TRBV7-9 to TRBJ2-1, with D possibly TRBD2 on 5 matching bases. V gave up 5 bases and J gave up 10 bases, with 15 bases separating them. Germline V CDR1 and CDR2: SEHNR, FQNEAQ (reference sequence). The CDR3 is made up of 13 amino acids. The CDR3 DNA sequence: TGTGCCAGCAGCCGGGTACGAGGGATGGAGCAGTTCTTC. Translation: CASSRVRGMEQFF.

This clonotype was seen more than once but under ten times. The CDR3 DNA reads as TGTGCCAGCAGCACCTTGAGACAGGGGGTCTCCGAGCAGTACGTC. This translates into CASSTLRQGVSEQYV. The chain uses TRBV28 and TRBJ2-7; 9 bases match TRBD1. CDR1 and CDR2 from the germline V gene are MDHEN and SYDVKM. V lost 6 bases, J lost 6 bases, and 12 bases stayed unmatched. This CDR3 is built from 15 residues.

The rearrangement links TRBV12-5 to TRBJ1-1, with D possibly matching TRBD1 (6 bases). The CDR3 covers 13 residues. Germline CDR1 is LGHNT and CDR2 is FRNRAP. The V end was cut by 2 bases, the J end by 4 bases, with 8 bases between. In DNA form, the CDR3 reads TGTGCTAGTGGTTTGCAGGGGCCCACTGAAGCTTTCTTT. Its protein product is CASGLQGPTEAFF.

This clonotype came up many times. The chain carries TRBV7-4 and TRBJ2-7; TRBD1 matches at 7 bases. The V segment lost 4 bases and the J segment 4 bases; nucleotides outside the gene matches: 19. CDR1 and CDR2 (germline): SGHVT, SQSDAQ. This CDR3 comprises 18 residues. CDR3 sequence: CASSSSDREFKQHYEQYV. The DNA of the CDR3 is TGTGCCAGCAGCTCATCAGACAGGGAATTCAAGCAACATTACGAGCAGTACGTC.

V is TRBV2 and J is TRBJ2-1; D gene uncertain. V was trimmed by 7 bases and J by 5 bases, leaving 12 bases between them. Germline loops: CDR1 SNHLY, CDR2 FYNNEI. This CDR3 is 13 amino acids long. CDR3 nucleotides: TGTGCCAGCATCGGGCCCCTCCACAATGAGCAGTTCTTC. Its translation: CASIGPLHNEQFF.

This clonotype was detected ten times or more. The CDR3 loop is CAILVPSYNEQFF. Written as DNA, the CDR3 is TGTGCCATTTTAGTACCCTCCTACAATGAGCAGTTCTTC. The rearrangement links TRBV10-3 to TRBJ2-1; D uncertain. CDR3 size: 13 residues. The V end lost 9 bases, the J end lost 0 bases, and 9 bases lay between the germline ends. CDR1 is ENHRY, CDR2 SYGVKD, per germline.

This clonotype was seen a few times. The J gene is TRBJ1-6, the V gene TRBV14; D is unclear. From germline, CDR1 is SGHDN and CDR2 FVKESK. V gave up 3 bases and J gave up 13 bases, with 13 bases separating them. CDR3 size: 13 residues. The CDR3 bases are TGTGCCAGCAGCCAGGGTCCCCAGCGTCCCCTCCACTTT. It yields the protein CASSQGPQRPLHF. Based on the CDR3 plus reference TRBV14 and TRBJ1-6, the full variable domain is EAGVTQFPSHSVIEKGQTVTLRCDPISGHDNLYWYRRVMGKEIKFLLHFVKESKQDESGMPNNRFLAERTGGTYSTLKVQPAELEDSGVYFCASSQGPQRPLHFGNGTRLTVT.

The chain links TRBV5-1 to TRBJ2-3, with 8 bases aligning to TRBD1. This CDR3 has 14 residues. J lost 5 bases, V lost 7 bases, and 9 bases had no gene match. CDR1 is SGHRS and CDR2 is YFSETQ in the germline V gene. This CDR3 is CASANQGAGDTQYF. CDR3 bases: TGCGCCAGCGCGAACCAGGGGGCTGGAGATACGCAGTATTTT. Filled out from reference TRBV5-1 and TRBJ2-3, the complete variable domain reads KAGVTQTPRYLIKTRGQQVTLSCSPISGHRSVSWYQQTPGQGLQFLFEYFSETQRNKGNFPGRFSGRQFSNSRSEMNVSTLELGDSALYLCASANQGAGDTQYFGPGTRLTVL.

CDR3 region: CASSWDSDQETQYF. DNA for the CDR3: TGTGCCAGCAGCTGGGACAGCGACCAAGAGACCCAGTACTTC. This chain joins TRBV5-6 and TRBJ2-5, with 7 bases aligning to TRBD1. There are 14 residues in the CDR3. CDR1 is SGHDT, CDR2 YYEEEE, per germline. V lost 3 bases, J lost 0 bases, and 2 bases stayed unmatched.

The V gene is TRBV6-6, the J gene TRBJ1-2; possibly TRBD1 for D (6 bases). The V end was cut by 6 bases, the J end by 8 bases, with 16 bases between. CDR1 and CDR2 from the germline V gene are MNHNY and SVGAGI (reference sequence). The CDR3 is 13 residues long. The CDR3 sequence: CASSLTGTGGYTF. CDR3 DNA sequence: TGTGCCAGCAGCCTTACAGGGACGGGAGGCTACACCTTC.

This clonotype was seen many times. At one end the junction does not follow the germline gene, possibly because of a read error. This chain's CDR3 is CASSYKQGW. The CDR3 DNA follows: TGTGCCAGCAGTTATAAGCAGGGTTGG. The chain employs TRBV7-9 and TRBJ2-3; D is possibly TRBD1 (5 bases). There are 9 residues in the CDR3. The germline V gene encodes CDR1 SEHNR and CDR2 FQNEAQ (reference sequence).

This clonotype was seen a handful of times. The chain is built from TRBV5-4 and TRBJ1-2; D remains unclear. In germline, CDR1 is SGHNT, CDR2 YYREEE (reference sequence). V was clipped by 0 bases and J by 0 bases, with 9 bases between them. The CDR3 contains 15 residues. Here the CDR3 DNA reads TGTGCCAGCAGCTTGGTTGGAGGTTCTAACTATGGCTACACCTTC. This codes for CASSLVGGSNYGYTF. Full variable domain (rest looked up from reference TRBV5-4 and TRBJ1-2): ETGVTQSPTHLIKTRGQQVTLRCSSQSGHNTVSWYQQALGQGPQFIFQYYREEENGRGNFPPRFSGLQFPNYSSELNVNALELDDSALYLCASSLVGGSNYGYTFGSGTRLTVV.

A single count supports this clonotype. The rearrangement links TRBV14 to TRBJ2-1, with 12 bases aligning to TRBD2. Germline CDR1 SGHDN, CDR2 FVKESK. CDR3 length: 16 amino acids. The V and J ends lost 1 base and 9 bases, in that order; junction bases with no gene match: 7. CDR3 bases: TGTGCCAGCAGCCAAGCGAGACTAGCGGGGGCTACTGAGCAGTTCTTC. The encoded protein is CASSQARLAGATEQFF.

This clonotype was picked up a small number of times. J is TRBJ1-1 and V is TRBV5-1, with D maybe TRBD1 (6 bases). V was clipped by 7 bases and J by 7 bases, with 23 bases between them. This CDR3 region has 15 residues. CDR1 and CDR2 (germline): SGHRS, YFSETQ. CDR3 loop: CASSSGGGHQLEAFF. The CDR3 DNA sequence: TGCGCCAGCTCCTCTGGGGGGGGACATCAACTTGAAGCTTTCTTT. The entire variable domain, with the rest obtained from reference TRBV5-1 and TRBJ1-1, is as follows: KAGVTQTPRYLIKTRGQQVTLSCSPISGHRSVSWYQQTPGQGLQFLFEYFSETQRNKGNFPGRFSGRQFSNSRSEMNVSTLELGDSALYLCASSSGGGHQLEAFFGQGTRLTVV.

Concerning this clonotype itself: A much larger clone lies a single base off, so this may be a read error. The chain couples TRBV7-6 to TRBJ2-3; the match to TRBD2 covers 8 bases. Per germline, CDR1 SGHVS and CDR2 FNYEAQ. The CDR3 consists of 14 residues. The CDR3 DNA sequence: TGTGCCAGCAGCTCGGGGGGGTACACAAATACGCAGTATTTT. Its translation: CASSSGGYTNTQYF.

V gene TRBV10-3 combines with J gene TRBJ2-6, with 7 bases aligning to TRBD1. The CDR3 has 19 residues. With V trimmed by 2 bases and J by 0 bases, 10 bases remained unmatched. CDR1 is ENHRY, CDR2 SYGVKD, per germline. Written as DNA, the CDR3 is TGTGCCATCAGTGAGGAAGGACAGGCTCTACCCTCTGGGGCCAACGTCCTGACTTTC. Amino acid sequence: CAISEEGQALPSGANVLTF.

This clonotype was picked up many times. The chain employs TRBV7-9 and TRBJ1-1; D unclear. The CDR3 length is 14 residues. Germline V CDR1 and CDR2: SEHNR, FQNEAQ (reference sequence). The V end lost 2 bases, the J end lost 1 base, and 8 bases lay between the germline ends. The CDR3 region has the DNA TGTGCCAGCAGCTTATGGGAGGGGAACACTGAAGCTTTCTTT. As protein: CASSLWEGNTEAFF.

This clonotype has more than one count but fewer than ten. The chain joins TRBV6-5 to TRBJ2-3, with 9 bases aligning to TRBD2. CDR3 length equals 16 residues. Trimming at V came to 6 bases and at J to 2 bases, leaving 9 bases not matched to a gene. Germline CDR1 reads MNHEY; CDR2 reads SVGAGI. As DNA, the CDR3 is TGTGCCAGCAGCCCCTCGGAGCGGGGGGACACAGATACGCAGTATTTT. Its protein is CASSPSERGDTDTQYF.

The J gene is TRBJ1-1, the V gene TRBV20-1; tentatively, D is TRBD1 (5 bases). The CDR3 has 16 residues. Germline lookup yields CDR1 DFQATT and CDR2 SNEGSKA (reference sequence). V lost 1 base, J lost 0 bases, and 15 bases lay in between. CDR3 residues: CSARGLNGGMNTEAFF. CDR3 nucleotide sequence: TGCAGTGCTAGAGGGCTTAACGGGGGTATGAACACTGAAGCTTTCTTT.

V usage is TRBV20-1 and J usage is TRBJ2-7; maybe TRBD2 (6 bases). From germline, CDR1 is DFQATT and CDR2 SNEGSKA (reference sequence). Trimming took 3 bases from V and 5 from J, leaving 17 bases between them. CDR3 length: 14 amino acids. This CDR3 is CSAREMEGRDEQYF. The CDR3 region has the DNA TGCAGTGCTAGGGAAATGGAGGGTAGAGACGAGCAGTACTTC.